This TCR beta chain came from a study of beta chain features in type 1 diabetes. Germline-derived CDR1 and CDR2 are GTSNPN and SVGIG (reference sequence). The CDR3 runs to 13 residues. With V trimmed by 2 bases and J by 4 bases, 1 base remained unmatched. All of the isolated RNA was reverse transcribed, so expressed TCRB transcripts were sequenced. Profiling relied on immunoSEQ multiplex PCR, and the TCRdb table lists in-frame clones only, not all of them. The table has roughly 220,000 clones, 16% seen once. Broader study findings: Researchers cautioned that cDNA sequencing could over-represent cells with high TCR expression. There was a moderate but significant shortening of TCRB CDR3s in all four CD4+ subsets of Type 1 diabetes patients.

Of note for this clone: What it binds is unknown. The same CDR3 is also encoded by other DNA sequences in this sample.

The material sequenced was naive CD4+ T cells from blood. The TCR originated in a man aged 30 to 39 with type 1 diabetes. This chain connects TRBV30 to TRBJ1-1; 10 positions match TRBD1. This chain's CDR3 is CAWSRTGGTEAFF. CDR3 in DNA: TGTGCCTGGAGTCGGACAGGGGGCACTGAAGCTTTCTTT. Supplemented by reference TRBV30 and TRBJ1-1, the full variable domain reads SQTIHQWPATLVQPVGSPLSLECTVEGTSNPNLYWYRQAAGRGLQLLFYSVGIGQISSEVPQNLSASRPQDRQFILSSKKLLLSDSGFYLCAWSRTGGTEAFFGQGTRLTVV.